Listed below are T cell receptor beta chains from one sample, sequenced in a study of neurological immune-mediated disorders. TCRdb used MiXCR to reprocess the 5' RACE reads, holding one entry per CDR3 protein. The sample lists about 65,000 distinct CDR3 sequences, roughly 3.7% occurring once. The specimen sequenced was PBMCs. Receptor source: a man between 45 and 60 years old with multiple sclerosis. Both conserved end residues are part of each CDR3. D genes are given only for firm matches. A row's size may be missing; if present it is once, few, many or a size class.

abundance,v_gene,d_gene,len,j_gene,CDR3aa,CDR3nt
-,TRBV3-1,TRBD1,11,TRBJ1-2,CATRQGGGYTF,TGTGCCACCCGACAGGGCGGGGGCTACACCTTC
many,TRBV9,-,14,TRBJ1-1,CASSLKTGNTEAFF,TGTGCCAGCAGTCTGAAGACAGGTAACACTGAAGCTTTCTTT
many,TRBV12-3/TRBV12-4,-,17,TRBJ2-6,CASSRDHRSSGANVLTF,TGTGCCAGCAGTCGGGACCACCGAAGCTCTGGGGCCAACGTCCTGACTTTC
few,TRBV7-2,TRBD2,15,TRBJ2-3,CASSLIAGGTDTQYF,TGTGCCAGCAGCTTAATAGCGGGGGGCACAGATACGCAGTATTTT
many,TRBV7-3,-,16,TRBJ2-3,CASSQTAPSLTDTQYF,TGTGCCAGCAGCCAAACGGCCCCCTCCTTGACAGATACGCAGTATTTT
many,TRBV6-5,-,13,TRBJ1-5,CASSSGGTRSQHF,TGTGCCAGCAGTTCGGGGGGGACGAGGTCCCAGCATTTT
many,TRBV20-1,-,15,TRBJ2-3,CSAKREKNIGDTQYF,TGCAGTGCTAAGAGGGAAAAAAATATCGGAGATACGCAGTATTTT
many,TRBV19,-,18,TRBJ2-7,CASSIDATGVGSSYEQYF,TGTGCCAGTAGTATAGACGCGACAGGCGTGGGGAGTTCCTACGAGCAGTACTTC
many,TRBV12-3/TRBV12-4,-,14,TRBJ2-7,CASSKTTETYEQYF,TGTGCCAGCAGTAAAACGACAGAGACCTACGAGCAGTACTTC
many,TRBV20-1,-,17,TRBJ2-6,CSARGAGPYSGANVLTF,TGCAGTGCTAGAGGGGCCGGGCCATACTCTGGGGCCAACGTCCTGACTTTC
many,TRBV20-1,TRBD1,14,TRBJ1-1,CSASPGQRWTEAFF,TGCAGTGCTAGCCCGGGACAGCGGTGGACTGAAGCTTTCTTT
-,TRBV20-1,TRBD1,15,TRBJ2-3,CSARDRIGAGTGEYF,TGCAGTGCTAGAGATCGTATCGGGGCCGGGACAGGGGAGTATTTT
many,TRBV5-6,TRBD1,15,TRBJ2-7,CASSYGTAFSYEQYF,TGTGCCAGCAGCTATGGGACAGCGTTCTCCTACGAGCAGTACTTC
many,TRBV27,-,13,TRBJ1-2,CASKVSGADGYTF,TGTGCCAGCAAAGTTTCAGGGGCCGATGGCTACACCTTC
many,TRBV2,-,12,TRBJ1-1,CASSRGRTEAFF,TGTGCCAGCAGCAGGGGAAGGACTGAAGCTTTCTTT
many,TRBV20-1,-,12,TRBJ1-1,CSARAGGTEAFF,TGCAGTGCTAGAGCCGGGGGGACTGAAGCTTTCTTT
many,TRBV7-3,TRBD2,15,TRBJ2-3,CASSKTGGSTDTQYF,TGTGCCAGCAGCAAAACGGGGGGATCCACAGATACGCAGTATTTT
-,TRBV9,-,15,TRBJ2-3,CASSVGQRGSDTQYF,TGTGCCAGCAGCGTAGGACAACGGGGGTCAGATACGCAGTATTTT
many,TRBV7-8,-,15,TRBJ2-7,CASSLVDDPGLEQYF,TGTGCCAGCAGCTTAGTTGACGACCCAGGGCTCGAGCAGTACTTC
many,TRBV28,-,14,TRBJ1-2,CASSLLRANYGYTF,TGTGCCAGCAGTTTACTTAGGGCGAACTATGGCTACACCTTC
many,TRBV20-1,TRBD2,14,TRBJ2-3,CSARGSGGADTQYF,TGCAGTGCCAGGGGCAGCGGGGGGGCAGATACGCAGTATTTT
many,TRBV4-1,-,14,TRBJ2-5,CASSPGLLRETQYF,TGCGCCAGCAGCCCGGGACTCCTAAGAGAGACCCAGTACTTC
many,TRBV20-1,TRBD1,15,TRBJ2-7,CSATLPGTGGYEQYF,TGCAGTGCTACCCTACCCGGGACAGGGGGTTACGAGCAGTACTTC
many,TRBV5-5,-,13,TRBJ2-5,CASSLGPEETQYF,TGTGCCAGCAGCTTGGGCCCGGAAGAGACCCAGTACTTC